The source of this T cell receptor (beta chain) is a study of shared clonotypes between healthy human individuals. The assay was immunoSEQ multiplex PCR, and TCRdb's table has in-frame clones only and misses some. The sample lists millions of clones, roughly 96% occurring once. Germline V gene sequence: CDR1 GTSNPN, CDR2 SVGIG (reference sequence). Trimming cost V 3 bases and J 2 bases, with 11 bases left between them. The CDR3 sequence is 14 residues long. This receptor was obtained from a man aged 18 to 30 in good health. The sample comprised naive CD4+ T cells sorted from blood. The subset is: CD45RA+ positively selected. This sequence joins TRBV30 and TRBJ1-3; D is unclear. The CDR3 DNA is TGTGCCTGGAGAAGGGTAGCCCCTGGAAACACCATATATTTT. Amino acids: CAWRRVAPGNTIYF.